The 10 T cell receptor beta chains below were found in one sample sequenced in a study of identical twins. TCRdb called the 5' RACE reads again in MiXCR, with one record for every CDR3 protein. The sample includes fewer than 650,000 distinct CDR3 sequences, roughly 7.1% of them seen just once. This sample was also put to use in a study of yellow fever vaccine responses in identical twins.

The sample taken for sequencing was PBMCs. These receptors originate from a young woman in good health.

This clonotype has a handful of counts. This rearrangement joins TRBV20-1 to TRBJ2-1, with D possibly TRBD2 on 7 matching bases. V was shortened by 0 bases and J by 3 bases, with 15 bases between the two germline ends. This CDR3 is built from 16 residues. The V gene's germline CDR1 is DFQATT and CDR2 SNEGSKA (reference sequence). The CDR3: CSARDGGGGSYNEQFF. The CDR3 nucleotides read TGCAGTGCTAGAGATGGGGGGGGCGGGAGCTACAATGAGCAGTTCTTC.

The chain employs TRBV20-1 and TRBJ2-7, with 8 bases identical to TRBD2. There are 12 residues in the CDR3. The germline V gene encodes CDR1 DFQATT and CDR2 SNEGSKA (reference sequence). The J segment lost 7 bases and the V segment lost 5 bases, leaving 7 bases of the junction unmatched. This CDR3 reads CSAAGLGGEQYF. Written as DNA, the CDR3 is TGCAGTGCTGCGGGACTAGGGGGAGAGCAGTACTTC.

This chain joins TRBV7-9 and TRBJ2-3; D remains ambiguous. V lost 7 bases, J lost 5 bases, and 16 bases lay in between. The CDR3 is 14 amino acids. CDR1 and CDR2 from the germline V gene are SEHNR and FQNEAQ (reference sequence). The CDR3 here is CASNRHPSGDTQYF. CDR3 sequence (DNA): TGTGCCAGCAACCGCCATCCCTCCGGAGATACGCAGTATTTT. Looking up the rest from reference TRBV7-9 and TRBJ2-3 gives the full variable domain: DTGVSQNPRHKITKRGQNVTFRCDPISEHNRLYWYRQTLGQGPEFLTYFQNEAQLEKSRLLSDRFSAERPKGSFSTLEIQRTEQGDSAMYLCASNRHPSGDTQYFGPGTRLTVL.

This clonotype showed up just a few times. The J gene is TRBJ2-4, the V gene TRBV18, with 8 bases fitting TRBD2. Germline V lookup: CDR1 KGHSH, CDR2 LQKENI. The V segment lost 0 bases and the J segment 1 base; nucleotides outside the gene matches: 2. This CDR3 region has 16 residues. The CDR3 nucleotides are TGTGCCAGCTCACCACCTCGCGGGGGGGCCAAAAACATTCAGTACTTC. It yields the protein CASSPPRGGAKNIQYF.

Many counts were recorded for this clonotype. CDR3 in amino acids: CASSRTLAGSYEQYF. CDR3 bases: TGCGCCAGCAGCCGAACACTAGCGGGGTCCTACGAGCAGTACTTC. The rearrangement links TRBV5-1 to TRBJ2-7; 10 positions match TRBD2. Germline loops: CDR1 SGHRS, CDR2 YFSETQ. Trimming cost V 4 bases and J 1 base; bases outside gene matches: 5. CDR3 length equals 15 residues.

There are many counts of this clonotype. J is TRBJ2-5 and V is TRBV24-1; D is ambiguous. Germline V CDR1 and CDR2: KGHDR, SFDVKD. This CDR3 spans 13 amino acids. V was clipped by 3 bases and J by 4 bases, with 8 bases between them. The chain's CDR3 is CATSDGVLETQYF. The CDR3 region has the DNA TGTGCCACCAGTGATGGGGTATTAGAGACCCAGTACTTC.

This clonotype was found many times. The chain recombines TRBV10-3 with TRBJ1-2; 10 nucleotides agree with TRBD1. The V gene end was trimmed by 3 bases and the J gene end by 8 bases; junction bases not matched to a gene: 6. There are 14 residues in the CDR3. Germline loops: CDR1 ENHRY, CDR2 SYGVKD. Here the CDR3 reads CAISESTGGEGYTF. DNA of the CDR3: TGTGCCATCAGTGAATCGACAGGGGGCGAGGGCTACACCTTC.

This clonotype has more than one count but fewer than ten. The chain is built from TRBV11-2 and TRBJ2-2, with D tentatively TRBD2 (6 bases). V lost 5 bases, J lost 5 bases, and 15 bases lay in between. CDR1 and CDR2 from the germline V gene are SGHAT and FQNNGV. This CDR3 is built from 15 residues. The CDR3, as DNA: TGTGCCAGCAGCCCGATGTGGGAGGCGACCGGGGAGCTGTTTTTT. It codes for CASSPMWEATGELFF.

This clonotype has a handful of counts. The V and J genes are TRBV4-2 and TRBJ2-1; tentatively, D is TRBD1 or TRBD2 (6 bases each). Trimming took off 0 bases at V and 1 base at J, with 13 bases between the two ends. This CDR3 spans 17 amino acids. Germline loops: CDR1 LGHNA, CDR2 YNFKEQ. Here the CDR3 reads CASSQDGGRGSYNEQFF. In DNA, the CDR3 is TGTGCCAGCAGCCAAGATGGGGGGCGGGGTTCCTACAATGAGCAGTTCTTC.

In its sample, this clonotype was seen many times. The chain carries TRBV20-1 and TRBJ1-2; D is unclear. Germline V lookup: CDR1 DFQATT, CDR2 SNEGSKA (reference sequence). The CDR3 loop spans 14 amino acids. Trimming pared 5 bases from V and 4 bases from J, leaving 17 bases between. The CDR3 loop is CSASGSEGSYGYTF. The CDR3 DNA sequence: TGCAGTGCTTCCGGGAGCGAAGGGAGCTATGGCTACACCTTC.